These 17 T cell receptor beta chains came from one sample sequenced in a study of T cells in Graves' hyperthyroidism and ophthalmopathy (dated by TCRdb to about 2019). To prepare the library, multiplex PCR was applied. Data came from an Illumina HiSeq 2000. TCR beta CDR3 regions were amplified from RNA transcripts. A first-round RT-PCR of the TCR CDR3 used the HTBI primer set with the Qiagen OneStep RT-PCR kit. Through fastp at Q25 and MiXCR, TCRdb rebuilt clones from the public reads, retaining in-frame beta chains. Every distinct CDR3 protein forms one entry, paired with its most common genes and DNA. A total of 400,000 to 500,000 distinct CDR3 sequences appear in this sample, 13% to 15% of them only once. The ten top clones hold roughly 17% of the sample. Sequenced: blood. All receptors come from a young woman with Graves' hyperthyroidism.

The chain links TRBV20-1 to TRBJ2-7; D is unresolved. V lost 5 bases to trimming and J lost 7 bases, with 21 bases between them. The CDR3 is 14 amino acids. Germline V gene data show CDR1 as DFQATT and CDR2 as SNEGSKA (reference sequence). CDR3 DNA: TGCAGTGCTCCGAACTCCGGAATGGGCCATGAGCAGTACTTC. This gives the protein CSAPNSGMGHEQYF.

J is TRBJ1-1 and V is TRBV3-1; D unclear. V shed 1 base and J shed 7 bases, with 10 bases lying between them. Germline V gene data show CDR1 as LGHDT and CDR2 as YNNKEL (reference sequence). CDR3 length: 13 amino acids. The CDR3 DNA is TGTGCCAGCAGCCAAGTTACAGTGGGTGAAGCTTTCTTT. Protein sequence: CASSQVTVGEAFF.

CDR3 residues: CASSEGGVNSPLHF. CDR3 nucleotides: TGCGCCAGCAGCGAAGGGGGGGTGAATTCACCCCTCCACTTT. The genes are TRBV10-1 and TRBJ1-6, with D possibly TRBD1 on 6 matching bases. This CDR3 region has 14 residues. V dropped 6 bases and J dropped 7 bases, with 13 bases sitting between them. Germline loops: CDR1 WNHNN, CDR2 SYGVQD (reference sequence).

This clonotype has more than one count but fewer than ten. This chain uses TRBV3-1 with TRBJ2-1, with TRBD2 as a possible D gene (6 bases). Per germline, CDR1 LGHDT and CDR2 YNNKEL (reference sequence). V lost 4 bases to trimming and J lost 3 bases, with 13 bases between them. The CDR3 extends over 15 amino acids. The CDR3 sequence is CASSPSGEDYNEQFF. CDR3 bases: TGTGCCAGCAGCCCCTCGGGGGAGGACTACAATGAGCAGTTCTTC.

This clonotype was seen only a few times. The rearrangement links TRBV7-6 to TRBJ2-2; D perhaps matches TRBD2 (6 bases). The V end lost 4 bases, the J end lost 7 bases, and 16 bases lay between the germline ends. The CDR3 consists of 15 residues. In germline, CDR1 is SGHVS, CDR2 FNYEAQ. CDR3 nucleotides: TGTGCCAGCAGCTACTTGGGTCTAGCGAACGGGGAGCTGTTTTTT. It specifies CASSYLGLANGELFF.

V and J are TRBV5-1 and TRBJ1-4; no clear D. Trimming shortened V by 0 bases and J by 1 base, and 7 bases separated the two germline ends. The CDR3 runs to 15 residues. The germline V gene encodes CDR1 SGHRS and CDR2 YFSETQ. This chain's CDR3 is CASSLERQTNEKLFF. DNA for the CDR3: TGCGCCAGCAGCTTGGAGAGACAAACTAATGAAAAACTGTTTTTT.

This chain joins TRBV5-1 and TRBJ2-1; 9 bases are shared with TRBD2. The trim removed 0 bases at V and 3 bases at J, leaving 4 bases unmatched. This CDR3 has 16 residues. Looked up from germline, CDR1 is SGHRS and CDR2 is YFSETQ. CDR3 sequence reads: CASSLEAGGYYNEQFF. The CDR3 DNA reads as TGCGCCAGCAGCTTGGAAGCGGGAGGATACTACAATGAGCAGTTCTTC.

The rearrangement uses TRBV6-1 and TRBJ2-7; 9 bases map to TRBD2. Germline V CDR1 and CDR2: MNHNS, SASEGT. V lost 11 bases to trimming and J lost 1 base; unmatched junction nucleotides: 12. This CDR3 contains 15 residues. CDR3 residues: CASRKETSGSYEQYV. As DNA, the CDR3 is TGTGCCTCTCGGAAGGAGACTAGCGGTTCCTACGAGCAGTACGTC.

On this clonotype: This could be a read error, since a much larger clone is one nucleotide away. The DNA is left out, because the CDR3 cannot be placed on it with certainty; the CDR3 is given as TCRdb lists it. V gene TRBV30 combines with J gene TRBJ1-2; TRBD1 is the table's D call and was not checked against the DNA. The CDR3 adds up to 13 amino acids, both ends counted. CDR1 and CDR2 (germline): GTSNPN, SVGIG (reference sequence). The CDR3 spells CAWGIGTAWVDTF.

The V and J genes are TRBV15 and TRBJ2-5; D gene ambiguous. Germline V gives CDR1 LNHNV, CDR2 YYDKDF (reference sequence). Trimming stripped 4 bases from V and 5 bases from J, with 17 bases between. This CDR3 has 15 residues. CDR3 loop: CATSNDGRVRETQYF. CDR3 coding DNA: TGTGCCACCAGCAACGACGGAAGGGTTAGGGAGACCCAGTACTTC.

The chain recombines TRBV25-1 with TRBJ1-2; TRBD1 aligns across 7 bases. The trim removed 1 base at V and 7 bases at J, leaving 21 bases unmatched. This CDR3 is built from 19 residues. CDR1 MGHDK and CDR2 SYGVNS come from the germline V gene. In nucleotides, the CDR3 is TGTGCCAGCAGTGAATCGGTCTCGGGGACAGTCACGAGGTTGGGTGGCTACACCTTC. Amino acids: CASSESVSGTVTRLGGYTF.

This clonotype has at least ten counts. The CDR3 protein is CASDPGGGNEQFF. CDR3 DNA: TGTGCCAGCGACCCGGGAGGGGGGAATGAGCAGTTCTTC. The chain carries TRBV27 and TRBJ2-1; 8 bases map to TRBD2. The CDR3 has 13 amino acids. Trimming removed 8 bases from V and 7 bases from J; junction bases left unmatched: 7. Germline values: CDR1 MNHEY, CDR2 SMNVEV (reference sequence).

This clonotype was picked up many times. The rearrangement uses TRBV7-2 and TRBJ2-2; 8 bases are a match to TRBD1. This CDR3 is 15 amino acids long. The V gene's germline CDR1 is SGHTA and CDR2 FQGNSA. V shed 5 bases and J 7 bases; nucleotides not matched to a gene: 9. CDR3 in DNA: TGTGCCAGCAGCCCTCAACAGGGGGTTAACGGGGAGCTGTTTTTT. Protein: CASSPQQGVNGELFF.

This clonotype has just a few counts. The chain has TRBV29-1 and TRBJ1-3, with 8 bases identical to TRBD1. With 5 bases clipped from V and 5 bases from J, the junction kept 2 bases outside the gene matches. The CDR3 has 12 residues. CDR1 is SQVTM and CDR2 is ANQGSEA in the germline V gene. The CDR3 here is CSVWTGRNTIYF. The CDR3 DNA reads TGCAGCGTTTGGACAGGGAGAAACACCATATATTTT.

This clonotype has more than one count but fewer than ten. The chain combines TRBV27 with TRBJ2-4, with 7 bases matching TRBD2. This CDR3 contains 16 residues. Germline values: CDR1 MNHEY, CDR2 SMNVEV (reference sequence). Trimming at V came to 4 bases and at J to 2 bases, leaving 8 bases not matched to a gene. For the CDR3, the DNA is TGTGCCAGCAGTTCCAGGGAGCGGGACTCCAAAAACATTCAGTACTTC. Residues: CASSSRERDSKNIQYF.

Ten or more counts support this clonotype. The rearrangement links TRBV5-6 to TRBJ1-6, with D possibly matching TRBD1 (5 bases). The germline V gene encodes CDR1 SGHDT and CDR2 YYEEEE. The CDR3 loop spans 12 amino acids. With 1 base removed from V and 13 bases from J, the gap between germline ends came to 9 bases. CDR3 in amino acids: CASSLTGGPLHF. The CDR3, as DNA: TGTGCCAGCAGCTTGACTGGGGGGCCCCTCCACTTT.

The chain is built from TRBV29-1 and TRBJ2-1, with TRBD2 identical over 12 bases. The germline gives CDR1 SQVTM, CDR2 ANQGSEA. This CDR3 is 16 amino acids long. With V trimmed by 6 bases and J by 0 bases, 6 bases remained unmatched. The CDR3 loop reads CSVDTSGRLSYNEQFF. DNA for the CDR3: TGCAGCGTGGATACTAGCGGGAGGCTCTCCTACAATGAGCAGTTCTTC.